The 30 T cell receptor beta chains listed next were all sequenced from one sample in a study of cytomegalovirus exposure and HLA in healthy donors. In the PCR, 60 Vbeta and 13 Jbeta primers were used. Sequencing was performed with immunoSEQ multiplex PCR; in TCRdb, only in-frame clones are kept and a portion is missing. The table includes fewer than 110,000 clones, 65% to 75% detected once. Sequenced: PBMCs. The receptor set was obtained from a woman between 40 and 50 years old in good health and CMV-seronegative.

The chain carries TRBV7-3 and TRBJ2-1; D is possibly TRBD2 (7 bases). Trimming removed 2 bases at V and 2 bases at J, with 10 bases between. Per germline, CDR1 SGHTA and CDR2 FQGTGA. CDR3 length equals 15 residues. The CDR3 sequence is CASSLGGGTYNEQFF. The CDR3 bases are TGTGCCAGCAGCTTAGGCGGGGGCACCTACAATGAGCAGTTCTTC.

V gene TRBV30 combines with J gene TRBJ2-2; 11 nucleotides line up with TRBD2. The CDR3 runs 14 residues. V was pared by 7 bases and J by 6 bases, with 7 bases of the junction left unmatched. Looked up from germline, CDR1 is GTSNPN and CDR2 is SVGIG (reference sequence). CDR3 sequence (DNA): TGTGCCTCCACGACTAGCGGGGTAGCCGGGGAGCTGTTTTTT. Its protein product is CASTTSGVAGELFF.

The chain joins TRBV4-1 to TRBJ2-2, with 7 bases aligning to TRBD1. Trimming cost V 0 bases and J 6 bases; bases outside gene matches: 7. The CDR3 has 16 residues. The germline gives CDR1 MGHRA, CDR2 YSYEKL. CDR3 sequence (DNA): TGCGCCAGCAGCCAAGATCGTAGTGGACAGGCCGGGGAGCTGTTTTTT. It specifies CASSQDRSGQAGELFF.

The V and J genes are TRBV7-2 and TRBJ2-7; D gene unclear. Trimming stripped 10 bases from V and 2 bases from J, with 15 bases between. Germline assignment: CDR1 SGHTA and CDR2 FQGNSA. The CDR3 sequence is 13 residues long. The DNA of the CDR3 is TGTGCCACCGCTACCCGACACACCTACGAGCAGTACTTC. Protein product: CATATRHTYEQYF.

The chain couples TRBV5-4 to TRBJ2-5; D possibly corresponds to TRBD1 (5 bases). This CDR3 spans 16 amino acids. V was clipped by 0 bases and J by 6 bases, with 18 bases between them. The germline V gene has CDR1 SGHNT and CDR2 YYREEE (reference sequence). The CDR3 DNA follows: TGTGCCAGCAGCTTGGTGGGCAGGGTAAATGAAAAGACCCAGTACTTC. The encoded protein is CASSLVGRVNEKTQYF.

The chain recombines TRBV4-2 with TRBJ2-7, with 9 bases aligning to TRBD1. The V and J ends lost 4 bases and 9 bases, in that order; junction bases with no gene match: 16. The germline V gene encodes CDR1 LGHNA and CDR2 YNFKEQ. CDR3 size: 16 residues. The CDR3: CASSLSQWDRASGQYF. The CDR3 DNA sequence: TGTGCCAGCAGCCTGTCGCAGTGGGACAGGGCCTCGGGGCAGTACTTC.

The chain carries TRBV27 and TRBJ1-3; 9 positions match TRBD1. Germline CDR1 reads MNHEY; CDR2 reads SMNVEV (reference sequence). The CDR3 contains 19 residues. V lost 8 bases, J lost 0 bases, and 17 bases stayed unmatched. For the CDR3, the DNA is TGTGCCAGCCCTAATACTCGGGGACAGGGCTTATTCTCTGGAAACACCATATATTTT. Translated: CASPNTRGQGLFSGNTIYF.

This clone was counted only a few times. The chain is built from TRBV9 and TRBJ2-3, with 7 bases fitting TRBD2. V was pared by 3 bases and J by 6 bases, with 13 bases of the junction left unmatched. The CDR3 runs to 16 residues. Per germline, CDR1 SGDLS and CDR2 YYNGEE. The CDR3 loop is CASSENTGGGVDTQYF. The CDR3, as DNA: TGTGCCAGCAGCGAAAACACGGGCGGGGGAGTTGATACGCAGTATTTT.

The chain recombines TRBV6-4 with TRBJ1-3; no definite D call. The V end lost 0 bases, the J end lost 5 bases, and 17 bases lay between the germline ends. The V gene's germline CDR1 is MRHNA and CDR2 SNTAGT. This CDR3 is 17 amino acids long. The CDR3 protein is CASSDSFRKASRNTIYF. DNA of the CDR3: TGTGCCAGCAGTGACTCGTTCAGGAAGGCATCTAGAAACACCATATATTTT.

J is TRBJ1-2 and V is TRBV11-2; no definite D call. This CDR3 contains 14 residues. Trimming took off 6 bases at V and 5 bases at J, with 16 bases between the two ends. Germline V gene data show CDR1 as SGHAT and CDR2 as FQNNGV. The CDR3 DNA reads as TGTGCCAGCAGTACGGACGGGGTTATTTATGGCTACACCTTC. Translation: CASSTDGVIYGYTF.

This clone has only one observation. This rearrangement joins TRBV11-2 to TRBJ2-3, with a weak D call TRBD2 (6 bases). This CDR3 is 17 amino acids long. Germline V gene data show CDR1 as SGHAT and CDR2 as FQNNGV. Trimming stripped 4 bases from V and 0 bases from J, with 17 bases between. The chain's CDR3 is CASSWPFRGASTDTQYF. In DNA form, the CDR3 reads TGTGCCAGCAGCTGGCCCTTTCGCGGGGCTAGCACAGATACGCAGTATTTT.

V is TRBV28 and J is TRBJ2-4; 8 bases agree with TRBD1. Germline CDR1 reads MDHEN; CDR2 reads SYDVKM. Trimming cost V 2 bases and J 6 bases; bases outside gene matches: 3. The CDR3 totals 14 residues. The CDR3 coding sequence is TGTGCCAGCAGTTTAATGGACAGGGTAAACATTCAGTACTTC. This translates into CASSLMDRVNIQYF.

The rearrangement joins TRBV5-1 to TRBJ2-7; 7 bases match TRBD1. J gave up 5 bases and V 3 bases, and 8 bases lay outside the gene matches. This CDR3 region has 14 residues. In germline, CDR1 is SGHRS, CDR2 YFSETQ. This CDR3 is CASSYRGPGDEQYF. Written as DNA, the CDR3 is TGCGCCAGCAGCTACAGGGGCCCAGGGGACGAGCAGTACTTC.

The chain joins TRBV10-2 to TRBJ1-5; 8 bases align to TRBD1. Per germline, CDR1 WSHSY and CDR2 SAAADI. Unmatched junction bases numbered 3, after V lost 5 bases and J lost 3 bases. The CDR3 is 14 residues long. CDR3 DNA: TGCGCCAGCAGTTGGACAGGGACCAATCAGCCCCAGCATTTT. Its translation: CASSWTGTNQPQHF.

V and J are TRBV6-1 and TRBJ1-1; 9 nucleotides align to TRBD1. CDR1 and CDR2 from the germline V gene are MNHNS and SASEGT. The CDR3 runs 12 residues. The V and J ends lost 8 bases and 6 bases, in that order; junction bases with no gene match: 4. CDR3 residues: CASSTGGAEAFF. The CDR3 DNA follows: TGTGCCAGCTCGACAGGGGGGGCTGAAGCTTTCTTT.

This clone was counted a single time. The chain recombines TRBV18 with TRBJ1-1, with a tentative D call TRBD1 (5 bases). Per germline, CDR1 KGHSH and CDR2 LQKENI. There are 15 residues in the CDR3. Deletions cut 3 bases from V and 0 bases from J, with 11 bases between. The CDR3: CASSPNPGLNTEAFF. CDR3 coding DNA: TGTGCCAGCTCACCGAACCCAGGGTTGAACACTGAAGCTTTCTTT.

CDR3 nucleotides: TGTGCCAGCAGCTTAGCGCGGGTAGCGGGGACCCGAGGGGGTACGCAGTATTTT. Its translation: CASSLARVAGTRGGTQYF. The V and J genes are TRBV7-8 and TRBJ2-3; 8 bases are a match to TRBD2. This CDR3 has 18 amino acids. After removal of 0 bases from V and 8 bases from J, the junction contained 16 bases not matched to a gene. Germline CDR1 is SGHVS and CDR2 is FQNEAQ.

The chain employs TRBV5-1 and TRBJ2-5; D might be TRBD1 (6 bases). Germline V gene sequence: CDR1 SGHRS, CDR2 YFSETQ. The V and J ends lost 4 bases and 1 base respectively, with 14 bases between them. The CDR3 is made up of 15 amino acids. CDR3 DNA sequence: TGCGCCAGCAGCCGAATGGGGACATTCCAAGAGACCCAGTACTTC. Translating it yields CASSRMGTFQETQYF.

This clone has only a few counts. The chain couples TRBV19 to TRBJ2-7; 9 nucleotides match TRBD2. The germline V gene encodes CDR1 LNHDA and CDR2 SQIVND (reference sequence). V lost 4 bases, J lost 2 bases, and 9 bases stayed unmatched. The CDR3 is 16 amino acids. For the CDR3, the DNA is TGTGCCAGTAGTAAGACAAAAGCGGGAGGAGCCTACGAGCAGTACTTC. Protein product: CASSKTKAGGAYEQYF.

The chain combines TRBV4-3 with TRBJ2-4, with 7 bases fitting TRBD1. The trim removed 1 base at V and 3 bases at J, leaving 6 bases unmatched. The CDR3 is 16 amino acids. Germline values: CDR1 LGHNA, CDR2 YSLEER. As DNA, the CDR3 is TGCGCCAGCAGCCAAGCTGACAGGGTCCACAAAAACATTCAGTACTTC. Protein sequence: CASSQADRVHKNIQYF.

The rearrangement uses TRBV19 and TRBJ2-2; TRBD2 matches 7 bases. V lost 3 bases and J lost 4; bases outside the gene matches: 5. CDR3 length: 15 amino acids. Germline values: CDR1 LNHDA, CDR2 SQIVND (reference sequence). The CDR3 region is CASSMGGSGTGELFF. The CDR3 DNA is TGTGCCAGTAGTATGGGAGGGAGTGGCACCGGGGAGCTGTTTTTT.

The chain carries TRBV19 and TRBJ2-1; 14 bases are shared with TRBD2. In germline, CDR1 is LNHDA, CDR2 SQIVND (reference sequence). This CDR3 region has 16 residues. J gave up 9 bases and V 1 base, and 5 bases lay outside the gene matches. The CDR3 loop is CASSIVTSGGASEQFF. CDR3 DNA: TGTGCCAGTAGTATAGTGACTAGCGGGGGGGCTAGTGAGCAGTTCTTC.

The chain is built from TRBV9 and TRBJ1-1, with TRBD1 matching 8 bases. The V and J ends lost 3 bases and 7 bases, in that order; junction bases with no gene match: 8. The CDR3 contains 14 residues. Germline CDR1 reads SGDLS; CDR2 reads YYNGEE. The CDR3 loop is CASSAQGAQGEAFF. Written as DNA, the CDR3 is TGTGCCAGCAGCGCGCAGGGGGCTCAGGGTGAAGCTTTCTTT.

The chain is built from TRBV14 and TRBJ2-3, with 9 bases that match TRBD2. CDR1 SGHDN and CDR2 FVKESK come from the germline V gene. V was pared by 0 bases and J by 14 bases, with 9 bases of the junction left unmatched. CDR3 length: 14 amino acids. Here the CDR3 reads CASSQDWRGRARYF. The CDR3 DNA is TGTGCCAGCAGCCAAGATTGGCGCGGGAGGGCTCGGTATTTT.

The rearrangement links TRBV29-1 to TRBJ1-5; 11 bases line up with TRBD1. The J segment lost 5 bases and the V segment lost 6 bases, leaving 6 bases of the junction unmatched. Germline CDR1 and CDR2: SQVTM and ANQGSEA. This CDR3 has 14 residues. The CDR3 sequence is CSVRTGGVDQPQHF. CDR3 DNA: TGCAGCGTGAGGACAGGGGGCGTCGATCAGCCCCAGCATTTT.

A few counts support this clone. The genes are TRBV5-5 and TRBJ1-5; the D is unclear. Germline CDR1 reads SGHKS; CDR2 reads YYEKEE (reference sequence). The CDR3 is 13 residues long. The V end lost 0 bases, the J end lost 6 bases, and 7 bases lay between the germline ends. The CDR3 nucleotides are TGTGCCAGCAGCTTGGGTGGAGGTCAGCCCCAGCATTTT. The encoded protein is CASSLGGGQPQHF.

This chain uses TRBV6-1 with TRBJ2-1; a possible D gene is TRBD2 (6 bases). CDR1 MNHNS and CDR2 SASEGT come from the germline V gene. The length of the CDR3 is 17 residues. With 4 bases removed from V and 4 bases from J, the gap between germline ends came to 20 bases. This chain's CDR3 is CASSAVFAGPPYNEQFF. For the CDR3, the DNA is TGTGCCAGCAGTGCAGTATTTGCGGGGCCTCCTTACAATGAGCAGTTCTTC.

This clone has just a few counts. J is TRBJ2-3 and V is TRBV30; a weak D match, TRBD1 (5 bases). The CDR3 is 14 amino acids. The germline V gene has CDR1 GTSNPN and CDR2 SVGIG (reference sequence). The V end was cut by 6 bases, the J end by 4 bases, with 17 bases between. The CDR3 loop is CACPSLGVADTQYF. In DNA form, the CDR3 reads TGTGCCTGTCCCTCCTTAGGGGTTGCAGATACGCAGTATTTT.

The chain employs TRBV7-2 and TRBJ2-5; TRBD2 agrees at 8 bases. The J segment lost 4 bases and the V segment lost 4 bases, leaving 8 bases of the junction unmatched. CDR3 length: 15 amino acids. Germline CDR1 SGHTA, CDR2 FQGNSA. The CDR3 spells CASSYGGLVGETQYF. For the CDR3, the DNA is TGTGCCAGCAGCTACGGGGGACTAGTGGGAGAGACCCAGTACTTC.

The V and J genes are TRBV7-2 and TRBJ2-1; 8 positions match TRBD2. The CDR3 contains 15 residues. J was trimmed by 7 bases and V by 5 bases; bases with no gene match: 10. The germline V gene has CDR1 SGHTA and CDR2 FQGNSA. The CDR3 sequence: CASSPPGGPMNEQFF. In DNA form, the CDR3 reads TGTGCCAGCAGCCCCCCGGGAGGGCCCATGAATGAGCAGTTCTTC.